These 32 T cell receptor beta chains were all obtained from the same sample, sequenced in a study of cytomegalovirus exposure and HLA in healthy donors. It was with 60 Vbeta and 13 Jbeta primers that the PCR ran. Repertoires were generated with immunoSEQ multiplex PCR, while TCRdb's copy carries only in-frame clones and drops some. The sample records under 150,000 clones, about 80% being singletons. Sequencing was done on a sample of PBMCs. The origin of the receptors is a woman in her fifties or sixties in good health and CMV-seronegative.

This clone was seen only once. J is TRBJ2-7 and V is TRBV6-5; 10 nucleotides line up with TRBD1. The CDR3 has 15 residues. CDR1 is MNHEY, CDR2 SVGAGI, per germline. Trimming at V came to 2 bases and at J to 1 base, leaving 2 bases not matched to a gene. CDR3 sequence (DNA): TGTGCCAGCAGTTACCGGGACAGGGGATCCTACGAGCAGTACTTC. Residues: CASSYRDRGSYEQYF.

The genes are TRBV6-6 and TRBJ2-2; 11 bases match TRBD1. The CDR3 extends over 14 amino acids. Germline-derived CDR1 and CDR2 are MNHNY and SVGAGI (reference sequence). The junction had 0 bases not matched to a gene; V was cut back by 6 bases and J by 3 bases. CDR3 residues: CASRGQGDTGELFF. DNA of the CDR3: TGTGCCAGCAGGGGACAGGGGGACACCGGGGAGCTGTTTTTT.

V gene TRBV6-5 combines with J gene TRBJ2-2; 7 bases are shared with TRBD1. Germline V gene lookup returns CDR1 MNHEY and CDR2 SVGAGI. CDR3 size: 14 residues. V lost 6 bases and J lost 7; bases outside the gene matches: 8. The DNA of the CDR3 is TGTGCCAGCAGATCACAGGGGTTCAGCGGGGAGCTGTTTTTT. It is translated as CASRSQGFSGELFF.

This chain uses TRBV6-5 with TRBJ1-2; D not certain. CDR3 length: 14 residues. The V gene lost 6 bases and the J gene lost 2 bases, with 13 bases spanning the gap. Per the germline V gene, CDR1 is MNHEY and CDR2 is SVGAGI. The CDR3 loop is CASSYRQDNYGYTF. The CDR3 region has the DNA TGTGCCAGCAGCTATAGACAAGACAACTATGGCTACACCTTC.

The rearrangement uses TRBV7-9 and TRBJ2-7; 9 bases line up with TRBD2. CDR3 length equals 16 residues. With V trimmed by 5 bases and J by 0 bases, 8 bases remained unmatched. CDR1 SEHNR and CDR2 FQNEAQ come from the germline V gene (reference sequence). This CDR3 is CASSLTGTSLSYEQYF. In DNA form, the CDR3 reads TGTGCCAGCAGCCTAACCGGGACTAGCCTCTCCTACGAGCAGTACTTC.

This clone occurred a few times. The chain employs TRBV9 and TRBJ2-7; TRBD1 matches at 7 bases. CDR1 SGDLS and CDR2 YYNGEE come from the germline V gene. The V gene end was trimmed by 0 bases and the J gene end by 2 bases; junction bases not matched to a gene: 5. CDR3 length equals 15 residues. CDR3 residues: CASSVEGGATYEQYF. The DNA of the CDR3 is TGTGCCAGCAGCGTAGAAGGGGGCGCAACCTACGAGCAGTACTTC.

The chain couples TRBV19 to TRBJ2-1; 8 nucleotides agree with TRBD2. Germline CDR1 reads LNHDA; CDR2 reads SQIVND (reference sequence). V lost 3 bases, J lost 3 bases, and 10 bases stayed unmatched. The length of the CDR3 is 17 residues. The CDR3 is CASSIRLAPTGYNEQFF. In DNA form, the CDR3 reads TGTGCCAGTAGTATCCGACTAGCGCCGACGGGCTACAATGAGCAGTTCTTC.

The J gene is TRBJ1-5, the V gene TRBV6-5, with D possibly matching TRBD1 (6 bases). This CDR3 spans 11 amino acids. Looked up from germline, CDR1 is MNHEY and CDR2 is SVGAGI. With 8 bases removed from V and 7 bases from J, the gap between germline ends came to 9 bases. CDR3 bases: TGTGCCAGCTTTGGGGGCCAGCCCCAGCATTTT. This translates into CASFGGQPQHF.

The V gene is TRBV5-1, the J gene TRBJ2-2, with 10 bases lining up with TRBD1. V gave up 1 base and J gave up 7 bases; unmatched junction bases: 7. From germline, CDR1 is SGHRS and CDR2 YFSETQ. The CDR3 covers 16 residues. DNA for the CDR3: TGCGCCAGCAGCTTGAGTGGGACAGGGGAGCGCGGGGAGCTGTTTTTT. The encoded protein is CASSLSGTGERGELFF. The whole variable domain, remainder taken from reference TRBV5-1 and TRBJ2-2, is KAGVTQTPRYLIKTRGQQVTLSCSPISGHRSVSWYQQTPGQGLQFLFEYFSETQRNKGNFPGRFSGRQFSNSRSEMNVSTLELGDSALYLCASSLSGTGERGELFFGEGSRLTVL.

This chain connects TRBV18 to TRBJ2-1, with D unresolved. The length of the CDR3 is 12 residues. Germline V gene data show CDR1 as KGHSH and CDR2 as LQKENI. V was cut by 2 bases and J by 9 bases, with 8 bases left in between. CDR3 sequence: CASSPADFEQFF. The CDR3 region has the DNA TGTGCCAGCTCACCAGCGGATTTTGAGCAGTTCTTC.

V usage is TRBV25-1 and J usage is TRBJ1-1, with D possibly TRBD1 on 5 matching bases. V was cut by 1 base and J by 2 bases, with 14 bases left in between. This CDR3 is built from 16 residues. The germline V gene encodes CDR1 MGHDK and CDR2 SYGVNS. CDR3 sequence: CASSEFGHRKNTEAFF. CDR3 in DNA: TGTGCCAGCAGTGAATTCGGACATAGAAAAAACACTGAAGCTTTCTTT.

This clone was recorded only once. The rearrangement joins TRBV27 to TRBJ2-7; D call uncertain. Trimming took off 0 bases at V and 0 bases at J, with 12 bases between the two ends. Germline loops: CDR1 MNHEY, CDR2 SMNVEV (reference sequence). CDR3 size: 16 residues. In DNA, the CDR3 is TGTGCCAGCAGTTTATCAGTATCTCCTAGCTCCTACGAGCAGTACTTC. Translating gives CASSLSVSPSSYEQYF.

This rearrangement joins TRBV7-9 to TRBJ2-5; a possible D gene is TRBD1 (8 bases). TRBJ2-7 explains the end of the DNA better; the J call may be wrong. CDR1 is SEHNR, CDR2 FQNEAQ, per germline (reference sequence). CDR3 length: 19 amino acids. This CDR3 reads CASSFDVGGGRDRFDEQYF. CDR3 sequence (DNA): TGTGCCAGCAGTTTTGATGTGGGGGGGGGCCGGGACAGGTTCGACGAGCAGTACTTC.

The chain couples TRBV4-2 to TRBJ2-1, with a possible D match to TRBD2 (7 bases). Trimming left V 8 bases short and J 0 bases short, with 26 bases between. The length of the CDR3 is 19 residues. From germline, CDR1 is LGHNA and CDR2 YNFKEQ. The CDR3 bases are TGTGCCAGCCGCCCGGGGGGCGGGGGCGCGGCTAGCTCCTACAATGAGCAGTTCTTC. It specifies CASRPGGGGAASSYNEQFF.

The chain recombines TRBV9 with TRBJ2-2; the match to TRBD2 covers 9 bases. The CDR3 runs to 15 residues. The germline V gene has CDR1 SGDLS and CDR2 YYNGEE. V trimming: 0 bases; J trimming: 9 bases; junction bases outside the gene matches: 6. This chain's CDR3 is CASSVVSSGNRELFF. The CDR3, as DNA: TGTGCCAGCAGCGTAGTGTCTAGCGGGAACAGGGAGCTGTTTTTT.

J is TRBJ1-1 and V is TRBV6-6; 8 bases agree with TRBD1. The CDR3 runs to 14 residues. The V segment lost 7 bases and the J segment 6 bases; nucleotides outside the gene matches: 10. In germline, CDR1 is MNHNY, CDR2 SVGAGI (reference sequence). CDR3 sequence (DNA): TGTGCCAGCATTTCTCCCGACAGGGGAGCTGAAGCTTTCTTT. Amino acid sequence: CASISPDRGAEAFF.

The chain couples TRBV27 to TRBJ2-4; 10 bases agree with TRBD1. V was pared by 6 bases and J by 0 bases, with 11 bases of the junction left unmatched. This CDR3 has 18 residues. Germline V CDR1 and CDR2: MNHEY, SMNVEV (reference sequence). This CDR3 reads CASRDFGTGVKAKNIQYF. The CDR3 bases are TGTGCCAGCAGGGATTTTGGGACAGGGGTAAAAGCCAAAAACATTCAGTACTTC.

The chain carries TRBV28 and TRBJ1-1, with D possibly being TRBD1 (5 bases). Trimming shortened V by 5 bases and J by 4 bases, and 11 bases separated the two germline ends. There are 13 residues in the CDR3. Germline CDR1 is MDHEN and CDR2 is SYDVKM. The CDR3 protein is CASSAGWGTEAFF. CDR3 nucleotides: TGTGCCAGCAGTGCAGGGTGGGGCACTGAAGCTTTCTTT.

This chain links TRBV5-4 with TRBJ1-1; 7 nucleotides agree with TRBD1. V trimming: 0 bases; J trimming: 8 bases; junction bases outside the gene matches: 7. CDR1 is SGHNT, CDR2 YYREEE, per germline (reference sequence). This CDR3 region has 14 residues. CDR3 DNA: TGTGCCAGCAGCTTGGTCGCAGGGGGATCGGAAGCTTTCTTT. Translation gives CASSLVAGGSEAFF.

The chain joins TRBV29-1 to TRBJ2-5; weak D call: TRBD2 (6 bases). Trimming removed 4 bases at V and 4 bases at J, with 16 bases between. This CDR3 contains 14 residues. CDR1 is SQVTM, CDR2 ANQGSEA, per germline. Written as DNA, the CDR3 is TGCAGCGTTGGAGGCAGGGCTAGCGTAGAGACCCAGTACTTC. It translates to CSVGGRASVETQYF.

This clone was detected once. The CDR3 loop is CASSLTDVGANYGYTF. The CDR3 DNA follows: TGTGCCAGCAGCTTAACTGATGTGGGGGCAAACTATGGCTACACCTTC. The rearrangement links TRBV7-2 to TRBJ1-2; D may be TRBD1 (6 bases). From germline, CDR1 is SGHTA and CDR2 FQGNSA. Trimming removed 2 bases at V and 2 bases at J, with 15 bases between. The CDR3 is 16 amino acids.

The chain recombines TRBV9 with TRBJ2-1, with 7 bases lining up with TRBD2. Per the germline V gene, CDR1 is SGDLS and CDR2 is YYNGEE. V trimming: 0 bases; J trimming: 3 bases; junction bases outside the gene matches: 6. The CDR3 loop spans 16 amino acids. Written as DNA, the CDR3 is TGTGCCAGCAGCGTAGGAAGGGCGGGGGTCTACAATGAGCAGTTCTTC. Residues: CASSVGRAGVYNEQFF.

V is TRBV19 and J is TRBJ1-4, with D possibly being TRBD1 (5 bases). Germline V gene lookup returns CDR1 LNHDA and CDR2 SQIVND (reference sequence). This CDR3 comprises 15 residues. Deletions cut 3 bases from V and 4 bases from J, with 12 bases between. Here the CDR3 DNA reads TGTGCCAGTAGTATGACCCGCAGGGTTAATGAAAAACTGTTTTTT. This sequence encodes CASSMTRRVNEKLFF.

This clone turned up a few times. The gene calls are TRBV7-3 and TRBJ2-1; 7 bases map to TRBD1. The junction had 1 base not matched to a gene; V was cut back by 3 bases and J by 5 bases. The germline V gene encodes CDR1 SGHTA and CDR2 FQGTGA. This CDR3 has 13 amino acids. This CDR3 is CASSLGQNNEQFF. The CDR3 coding sequence is TGTGCCAGCAGCTTGGGACAGAACAATGAGCAGTTCTTC.

The V gene is TRBV9, the J gene TRBJ2-3; 10 positions match TRBD2. CDR1 SGDLS and CDR2 YYNGEE come from the germline V gene. This CDR3 has 18 amino acids. J lost 4 bases, V lost 0 bases, and 11 bases had no gene match. This CDR3 is CASSVALTSGRAADTQYF. The DNA of the CDR3 is TGTGCCAGCAGCGTAGCTCTTACGAGCGGGAGGGCCGCAGATACGCAGTATTTT.

CDR3 bases: TGTGCCAGCAGCTCGACTAGCATCTCCTACGAGCAGTACTTC. This sequence encodes CASSSTSISYEQYF. The V gene is TRBV13, the J gene TRBJ2-7; 7 bases match TRBD2. CDR3 length: 14 residues. Germline assignment: CDR1 PRHDT and CDR2 FYEKMQ (reference sequence). V lost 4 bases, J lost 0 bases, and 3 bases stayed unmatched.

This clone has a single count. The chain combines TRBV5-4 with TRBJ2-7; the D gene is possibly TRBD1 (6 bases). The length of the CDR3 is 16 residues. V shed 0 bases and J shed 0 bases, with 13 bases lying between them. Germline CDR1 reads SGHNT; CDR2 reads YYREEE (reference sequence). CDR3 amino acids: CASSLGGRSFSYEQYV. As DNA, the CDR3 is TGTGCCAGCAGCTTGGGGGGGCGCAGTTTCTCCTACGAGCAGTACGTC.

The chain has TRBV23-1 and TRBJ2-7; 9 bases agree with TRBD1. TRBV23-1 belongs to the ORF category, with a function that is uncertain. The CDR3 contains 18 residues. The junction had 21 bases not matched to a gene; V was cut back by 6 bases and J by 6 bases. The CDR3 is CASRPWGLPGQGSGEQYV. CDR3 DNA sequence: TGCGCCAGCAGACCTTGGGGGCTACCGGGACAGGGATCAGGCGAGCAGTACGTC.

The rearrangement links TRBV19 to TRBJ2-2; 13 bases map to TRBD2. The CDR3 totals 18 residues. The V and J ends lost 3 bases and 2 bases, in that order; junction bases with no gene match: 6. Germline V gene data show CDR1 as LNHDA and CDR2 as SQIVND (reference sequence). The CDR3 spells CASSMILAGGRNTGELFF. In DNA, the CDR3 is TGTGCCAGTAGTATGATACTAGCGGGAGGGCGAAACACCGGGGAGCTGTTTTTT.

V gene TRBV5-1 combines with J gene TRBJ2-3; 10 bases align to TRBD2. CDR3 length: 14 residues. Germline V gives CDR1 SGHRS, CDR2 YFSETQ. With V trimmed by 4 bases and J by 2 bases, 1 base remained unmatched. The CDR3 DNA follows: TGCGCCAGCAGCGGACTAGCGGCCACAGATACGCAGTATTTT. It specifies CASSGLAATDTQYF.

The rearrangement uses TRBV5-4 and TRBJ1-2; 7 positions match TRBD1. Germline CDR1 and CDR2: SGHNT and YYREEE (reference sequence). The CDR3 is 14 residues long. V shed 2 bases and J 5 bases; nucleotides not matched to a gene: 6. The CDR3 region has the DNA TGTGCCAGCAGCTTAATAGGGGGCAGGTATGGCTACACCTTC. Its translation is CASSLIGGRYGYTF.

The rearrangement links TRBV4-2 to TRBJ1-5; D call uncertain. This CDR3 comprises 16 residues. The germline gives CDR1 LGHNA, CDR2 YNFKEQ. Trimming removed 0 bases from V and 4 bases from J, with 13 bases in between. The CDR3 spells CASSQDSQRVNQPQHF. The CDR3, as DNA: TGTGCCAGCAGCCAAGATTCGCAGCGAGTTAATCAGCCCCAGCATTTT.